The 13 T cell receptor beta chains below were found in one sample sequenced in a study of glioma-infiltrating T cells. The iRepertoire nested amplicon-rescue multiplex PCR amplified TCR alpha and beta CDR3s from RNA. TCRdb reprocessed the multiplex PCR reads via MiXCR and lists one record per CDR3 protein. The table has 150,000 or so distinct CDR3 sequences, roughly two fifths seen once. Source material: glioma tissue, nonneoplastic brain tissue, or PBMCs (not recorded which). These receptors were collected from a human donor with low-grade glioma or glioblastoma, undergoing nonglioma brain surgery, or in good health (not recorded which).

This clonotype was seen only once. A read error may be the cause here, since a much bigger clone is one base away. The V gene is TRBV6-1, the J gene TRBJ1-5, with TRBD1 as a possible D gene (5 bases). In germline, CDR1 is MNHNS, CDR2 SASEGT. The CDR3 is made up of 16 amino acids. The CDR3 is CASSPGTDYSNKPQHF. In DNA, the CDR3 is TGTGCCAGCAGTCCCGGGACGGATTATAGCAATAAGCCCCAGCATTTT.

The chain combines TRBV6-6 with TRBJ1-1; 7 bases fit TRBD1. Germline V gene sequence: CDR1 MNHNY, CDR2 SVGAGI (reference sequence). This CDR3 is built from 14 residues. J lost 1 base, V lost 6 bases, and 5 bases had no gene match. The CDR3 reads CASSSGTENTEAFF. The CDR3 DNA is TGTGCCAGCAGCTCGGGGACAGAGAACACTGAAGCTTTCTTT.

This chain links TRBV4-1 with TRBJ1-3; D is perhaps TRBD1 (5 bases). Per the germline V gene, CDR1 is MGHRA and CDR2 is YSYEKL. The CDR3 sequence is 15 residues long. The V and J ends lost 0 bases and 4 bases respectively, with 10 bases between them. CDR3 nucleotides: TGCGCCAGCAGCCAAGATCGGGGGATAGGAAACACCATATATTTT. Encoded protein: CASSQDRGIGNTIYF.

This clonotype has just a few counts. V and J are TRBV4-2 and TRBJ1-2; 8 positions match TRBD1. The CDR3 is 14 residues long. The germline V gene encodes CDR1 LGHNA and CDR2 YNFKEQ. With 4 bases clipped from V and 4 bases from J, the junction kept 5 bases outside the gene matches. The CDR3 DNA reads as TGTGCCAGCAGCCCTGGACAGGGAGCCTATGGCTACACCTTC. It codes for CASSPGQGAYGYTF.

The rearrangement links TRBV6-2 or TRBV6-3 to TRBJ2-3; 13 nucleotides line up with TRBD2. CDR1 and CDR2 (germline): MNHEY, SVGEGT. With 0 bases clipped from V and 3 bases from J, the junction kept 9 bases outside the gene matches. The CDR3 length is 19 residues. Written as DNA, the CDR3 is TGTGCCAGCAGTTACTCGATTCGACTAGCGGGAGGTCGGACAGATACGCAGTATTTT. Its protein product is CASSYSIRLAGGRTDTQYF.

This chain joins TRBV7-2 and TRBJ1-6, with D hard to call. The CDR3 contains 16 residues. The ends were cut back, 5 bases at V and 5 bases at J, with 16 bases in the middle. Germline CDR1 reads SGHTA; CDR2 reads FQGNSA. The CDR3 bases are TGTGCCAGCAGCGCTTACACGGGTTTGAATAATTCACCCCTCCACTTT. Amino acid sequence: CASSAYTGLNNSPLHF. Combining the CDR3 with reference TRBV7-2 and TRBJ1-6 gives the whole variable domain GAGVSQSPSNKVTEKGKDVELRCDPISGHTALYWYRQSLGQGLEFLIYFQGNSAPDKSGLPSDRFSAERTGGSVSTLTIQRTQQEDSAVYLCASSAYTGLNNSPLHFGNGTRLTVT.

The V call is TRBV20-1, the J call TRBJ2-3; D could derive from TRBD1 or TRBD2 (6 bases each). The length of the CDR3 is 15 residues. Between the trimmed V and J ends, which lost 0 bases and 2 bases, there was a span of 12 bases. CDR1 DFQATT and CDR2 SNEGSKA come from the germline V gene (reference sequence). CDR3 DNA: TGCAGTGCTAGAGATAGGGGGACTCCCACAGATACGCAGTATTTT. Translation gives CSARDRGTPTDTQYF.

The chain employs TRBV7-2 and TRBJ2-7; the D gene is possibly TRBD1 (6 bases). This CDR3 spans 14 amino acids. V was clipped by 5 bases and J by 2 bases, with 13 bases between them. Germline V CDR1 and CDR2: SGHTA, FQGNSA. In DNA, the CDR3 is TGTGCCAGCAGCCGAGACAGGACCGCCTACGAGCAGTACTTC. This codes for CASSRDRTAYEQYF.

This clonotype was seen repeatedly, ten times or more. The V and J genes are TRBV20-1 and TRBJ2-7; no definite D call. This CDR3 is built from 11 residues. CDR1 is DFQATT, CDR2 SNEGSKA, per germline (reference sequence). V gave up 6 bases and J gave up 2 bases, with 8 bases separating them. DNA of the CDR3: TGCAGTGCCCTAGGTGCCTACGAGCAGTACTTC. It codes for CSALGAYEQYF.

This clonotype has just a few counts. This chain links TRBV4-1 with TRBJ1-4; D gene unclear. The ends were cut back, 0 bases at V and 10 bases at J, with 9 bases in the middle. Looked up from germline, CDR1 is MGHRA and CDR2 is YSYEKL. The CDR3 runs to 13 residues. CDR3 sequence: CASSQEMQTKLFF. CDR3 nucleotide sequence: TGCGCCAGCAGCCAAGAAATGCAAACAAAACTGTTTTTT.

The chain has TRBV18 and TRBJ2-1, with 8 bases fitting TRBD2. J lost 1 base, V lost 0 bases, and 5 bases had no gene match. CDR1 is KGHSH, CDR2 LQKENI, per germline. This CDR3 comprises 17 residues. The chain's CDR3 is CASSPPRGVASYNEQFF. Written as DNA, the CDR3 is TGTGCCAGCTCACCACCGCGGGGGGTTGCGTCCTACAATGAGCAGTTCTTC.

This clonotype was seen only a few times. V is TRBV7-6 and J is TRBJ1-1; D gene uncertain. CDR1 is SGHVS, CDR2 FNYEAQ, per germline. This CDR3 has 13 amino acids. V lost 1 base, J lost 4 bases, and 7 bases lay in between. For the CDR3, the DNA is TGTGCCAGCAGCTTAGGGGAGGGCACTGAAGCTTTCTTT. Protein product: CASSLGEGTEAFF.

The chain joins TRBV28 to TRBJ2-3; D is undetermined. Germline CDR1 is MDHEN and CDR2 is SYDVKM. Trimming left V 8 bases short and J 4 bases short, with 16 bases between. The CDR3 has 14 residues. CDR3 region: CASETQWNPDTQYF. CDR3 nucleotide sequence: TGTGCCAGCGAAACCCAATGGAACCCAGATACGCAGTATTTT.